This is a list of T cell receptor beta chains from one sample in a study of cytomegalovirus exposure and HLA in healthy donors. Assay used: immunoSEQ multiplex PCR; TCRdb lists only in-frame clones, some missing. The sample has over 150,000 clones, about 69% seen once. The sequenced material came from PBMCs. These TCRs come from a young man in good health and CMV-seropositive. CDR3s include the opening cysteine and the closing phenylalanine or tryptophan. Each record gives: D gene, V gene, J gene, clone size, CDR3 protein, CDR3 DNA. D genes are given only for firm matches. Size is stated for part of the rows, as once, few or many counts, or as a class when the clone is expanded.

>NA|TRBV6-4|TRBJ2-7|NA
CASSDSVATEQYF
TGTGCCAGCAGTGACTCAGTAGCAACCGAGCAGTACTTC
>NA|TRBV4-3|TRBJ1-2|NA
CASSQDSAGSNYGYTF
TGCGCCAGCAGCCAAGATTCCGCAGGGTCGAACTATGGCTACACCTTC
>NA|TRBV4-3|TRBJ1-1|few
CASSQDFLGSTNTEAFF
TGCGCCAGCAGCCAAGATTTTTTGGGCAGTACGAACACTGAAGCTTTCTTT
>NA|TRBV7-2|TRBJ1-2|NA
CASSPGGEAYGYTF
TGTGCCAGCAGCCCCGGCGGGGAGGCCTATGGCTACACCTTC
>TRBD1|TRBV27|TRBJ2-1|few
CASSRDRKEVNEQFF
TGTGCCAGCAGCCGGGACAGGAAAGAAGTCAATGAGCAGTTCTTC
>NA|TRBV9|TRBJ1-6|NA
CASSPSPGLVNSPLHF
TGTGCCAGCAGCCCAAGCCCCGGACTGGTAAATTCACCCCTCCACTTT
>NA|TRBV5-8|TRBJ1-2|NA
CASSLIIDRHYGYTF
TGTGCCAGCAGCTTAATTATAGACAGGCATTATGGCTACACCTTC
>TRBD2|TRBV2|TRBJ2-1|NA
CASSELAGGYNEQFF
TGTGCCAGCAGTGAACTAGCGGGGGGGTACAATGAGCAGTTCTTC
>NA|TRBV28|TRBJ2-5|NA
CASTLASRREKETQYF
TGTGCCAGCACTCTTGCTAGCAGGAGAGAGAAAGAGACCCAGTACTTC
>NA|TRBV27|TRBJ2-7|NA
CASSFRERTYEQYF
TGTGCCAGCAGTTTCCGGGAGCGTACCTACGAGCAGTACTTC
>NA|TRBV6-5|TRBJ1-2|many
CASSYRPGGGYTF
TGTGCCAGCAGTTACCGACCCGGCGGTGGCTACACCTTC
>TRBD1|TRBV10-3|TRBJ2-5|NA
CAIRGTAMEETQYF
TGTGCCATCAGGGGGACAGCCATGGAAGAGACCCAGTACTTC
>NA|TRBV7-9|TRBJ1-1|NA
CASSLSGQRNTEAFF
TGTGCCAGCAGCCTATCAGGACAGCGGAACACTGAAGCTTTCTTT
>NA|TRBV6-5|TRBJ1-6|NA
CASSYGASYNSPLHF
TGTGCCAGCAGTTACGGGGCCTCCTATAATTCACCCCTCCACTTT
>NA|TRBV30|TRBJ1-1|NA
CAWSVLYPVMNTEAFF
TGTGCCTGGAGTGTACTTTACCCCGTTATGAACACTGAAGCTTTCTTT
>TRBD1|TRBV27|TRBJ1-1|NA
CASSLIGGGQGARDTEAFF
TGTGCCAGCAGTTTAATCGGGGGCGGACAGGGGGCTCGGGACACTGAAGCTTTCTTT
>TRBD1|TRBV7-9|TRBJ1-2|NA
CSSSYADRAGGYTF
TGTTCCAGCAGCTACGCCGACAGGGCGGGAGGCTACACCTTC
>TRBD2|TRBV27|TRBJ2-7|NA
CASRARLAGRHEQYF
TGTGCCAGCAGGGCTCGACTAGCGGGGCGCCACGAGCAGTACTTC
>TRBD2|TRBV19|TRBJ2-5|NA
CASSKRGLAAGGQETQYF
TGTGCCAGTAGTAAAAGGGGACTAGCGGCCGGAGGCCAAGAGACCCAGTACTTC
>NA|TRBV6-5|TRBJ1-2|NA
CASSSGVHYGYTF
TGTGCCAGCAGTTCAGGGGTTCACTATGGCTACACCTTC
>NA|TRBV4-3|TRBJ1-2|NA
CASSQANSGYTF
TGCGCCAGCAGCCAAGCAAATTCTGGCTACACCTTC
>NA|TRBV10-3|TRBJ2-1|NA
CAISEARGRNEQFF
TGTGCCATCAGTGAGGCGCGGGGCCGCAATGAGCAGTTCTTC
>TRBD1|TRBV10-3|TRBJ2-6|NA
CAISDGDSSGANVLTF
TGTGCCATCAGTGATGGGGACAGTTCTGGGGCCAACGTCCTGACTTTC
>NA|TRBV28|TRBJ2-7|NA
CASSLRGTYEQYF
TGTGCCAGCAGTTTAAGGGGGACCTACGAGCAGTACTTC
>NA|TRBV5-1|TRBJ2-3|NA
CASSLAFRGSTDTQYF
TGCGCCAGCAGCTTGGCGTTCAGGGGTAGCACAGATACGCAGTATTTT
>NA|TRBV27|TRBJ2-2|NA
CASTGRGTTGELFF
TGTGCCAGCACGGGGCGGGGAACGACCGGGGAGCTGTTTTTT
>NA|TRBV28|TRBJ2-1|NA
CASSSPTYNEQFF
TGTGCCAGCAGTTCACCTACTTACAATGAGCAGTTCTTC
>NA|TRBV10-3|TRBJ2-3|few
CAISPQEARTDTQYF
TGTGCCATCAGTCCTCAGGAAGCTCGCACAGATACGCAGTATTTT
>NA|TRBV19|TRBJ1-1|NA
CASSIAGARVDTEAFF
TGTGCCAGTAGTATCGCTGGTGCCAGGGTCGACACTGAAGCTTTCTTT
>TRBD1|TRBV11-2|TRBJ2-7|NA
CASSFRGQAYEQYF
TGTGCCAGCAGCTTCAGGGGGCAAGCCTACGAGCAGTACTTC
>TRBD2|TRBV6-5|TRBJ2-3|NA
CASSPRGGGTDTQYF
TGTGCCAGCAGTCCTCGGGGGGGAGGCACAGATACGCAGTATTTT
>TRBD1|TRBV4-2|TRBJ1-2|NA
CASSQDLGTGYGYTF
TGTGCCAGCAGCCAAGATCTCGGGACAGGGTATGGCTACACCTTC
>TRBD1|TRBV2|TRBJ1-1|NA
CASSDGQGDTEAFF
TGTGCCAGCAGTGACGGACAGGGGGACACTGAAGCTTTCTTT
>NA|TRBV28|TRBJ1-2|NA
CASSFPAGNGYTF
TGTGCCAGCAGCTTCCCCGCAGGCAATGGCTACACCTTC
>TRBD1|TRBV9|TRBJ2-7|NA
CASSIGQGEYEQYF
TGTGCCAGCAGCATAGGACAGGGCGAGTACGAGCAGTACTTC